This T cell receptor beta chain appears in the sequencing data of a study of blood T cell repertoires in COVID-19. This CDR3 has 20 amino acids. The ends lost 5 bases at V and 4 bases at J; junction bases unmatched: 24. Germline loops: CDR1 MNHEY, CDR2 SMNVEV (reference sequence). TCRdb's table, derived via immunoSEQ multiplex PCR, lists solely in-frame clones and lacks some. Of some 130,000 clones listed, roughly 89% are singletons. The clonotype comes from a man aged 50 to 60 with active or convalescent COVID-19. The rearrangement links TRBV27 to TRBJ2-7, with 9 bases lining up with TRBD1. The sample consisted of peripheral blood. The CDR3 loop is CASSPTSLTGQGMRTYEQYF. In DNA form, the CDR3 reads TGTGCCAGCAGTCCAACCAGCCTCACGGGACAGGGAATGAGGACTTACGAGCAGTACTTC.